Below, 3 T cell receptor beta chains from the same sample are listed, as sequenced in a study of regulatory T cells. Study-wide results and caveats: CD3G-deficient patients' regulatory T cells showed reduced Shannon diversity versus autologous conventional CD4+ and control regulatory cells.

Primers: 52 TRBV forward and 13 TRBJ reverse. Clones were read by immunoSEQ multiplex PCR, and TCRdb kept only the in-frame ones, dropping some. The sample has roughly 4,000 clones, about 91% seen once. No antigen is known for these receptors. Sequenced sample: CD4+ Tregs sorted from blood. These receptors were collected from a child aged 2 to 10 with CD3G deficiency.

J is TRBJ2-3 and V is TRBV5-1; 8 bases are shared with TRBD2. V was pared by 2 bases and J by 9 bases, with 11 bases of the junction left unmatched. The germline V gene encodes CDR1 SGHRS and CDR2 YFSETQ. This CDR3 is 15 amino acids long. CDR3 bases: TGCGCCAGCAGCTTACAAGCGGGAGTGGGAGACACGCAGTATTTT. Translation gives CASSLQAGVGDTQYF.

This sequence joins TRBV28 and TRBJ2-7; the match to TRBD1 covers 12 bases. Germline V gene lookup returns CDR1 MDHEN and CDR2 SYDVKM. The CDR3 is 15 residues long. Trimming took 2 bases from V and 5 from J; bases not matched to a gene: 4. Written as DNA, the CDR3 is TGTGCCAGCAGTTTAACCGGGACAGGGGGCAACGAGCAGTACTTC. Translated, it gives CASSLTGTGGNEQYF.

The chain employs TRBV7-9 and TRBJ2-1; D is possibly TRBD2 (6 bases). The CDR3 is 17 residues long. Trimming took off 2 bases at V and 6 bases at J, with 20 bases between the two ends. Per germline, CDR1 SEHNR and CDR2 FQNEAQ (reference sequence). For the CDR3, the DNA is TGTGCCAGCAGCTTACGCCCCACCCCACTAGCTTCCAATGAGCAGTTCTTC. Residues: CASSLRPTPLASNEQFF.